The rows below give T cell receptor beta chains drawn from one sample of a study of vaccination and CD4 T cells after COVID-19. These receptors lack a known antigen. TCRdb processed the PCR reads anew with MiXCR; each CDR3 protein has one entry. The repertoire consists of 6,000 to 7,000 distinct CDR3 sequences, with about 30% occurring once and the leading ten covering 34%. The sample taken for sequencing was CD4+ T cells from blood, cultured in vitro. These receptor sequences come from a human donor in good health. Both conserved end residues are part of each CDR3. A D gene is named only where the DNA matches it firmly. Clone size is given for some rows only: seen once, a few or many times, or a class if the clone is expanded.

CDR3: CSATDFSYEQYF
DNA: TGCAGTGCTACCGATTTTTCCTACGAGCAGTACTTC
D: .
size: .
length: 12
J: TRBJ2-7
V: TRBV20-1

CDR3: CASSEWRASNEQFF
DNA: TGTGCCAGCAGTGAATGGAGGGCCTCCAATGAGCAGTTCTTC
D: .
size: .
length: 14
J: TRBJ2-1
V: TRBV2

CDR3: CASSVVSMNTEAFF
DNA: TGTGCCAGTAGCGTAGTCAGTATGAACACTGAAGCTTTCTTT
D: .
size: .
length: 14
J: TRBJ1-1
V: TRBV9

CDR3: CASSSLGGNTGELFF
DNA: TGTGCCAGCAGCTCTCTCGGGGGGAACACCGGGGAGCTGTTTTTT
D: .
size: .
length: 15
J: TRBJ2-2
V: TRBV7-3

CDR3: CASSMPGLGVHEQYF
DNA: TGTGCCAGCAGCATGCCGGGACTAGGTGTCCACGAGCAGTACTTC
D: TRBD2
size: .
length: 15
J: TRBJ2-7
V: TRBV7-8

CDR3: CASSFSGYGYTF
DNA: TGTGCCAGCAGCTTTAGTGGATATGGCTACACCTTC
D: .
size: few
length: 12
J: TRBJ1-2
V: TRBV7-3

CDR3: CASRMGGNTGELFF
DNA: TGTGCCAGTAGAATGGGGGGAAACACCGGGGAGCTGTTTTTT
D: .
size: .
length: 14
J: TRBJ2-2
V: TRBV6-1

CDR3: CASSSLSTLAGYTF
DNA: TGTGCCAGCAGCTCGCTGTCGACCTTGGCCGGCTACACCTTC
D: .
size: few
length: 14
J: TRBJ1-2
V: TRBV11-2

CDR3: CASSQGGDSPLHF
DNA: TGTGCCAGCAGCCAGGGGGGGGATTCACCCCTCCACTTT
D: .
size: .
length: 13
J: TRBJ1-6
V: TRBV3-1

CDR3: CASSLTQGNGYTF
DNA: TGTGCCAGCAGCTTAACACAGGGGAATGGCTACACCTTC
D: TRBD1
size: .
length: 13
J: TRBJ1-2
V: TRBV7-3

CDR3: CASSRTHSNQPQHF
DNA: TGTGCCAGCAGCCGGACCCATAGCAATCAGCCCCAGCATTTT
D: .
size: few
length: 14
J: TRBJ1-5
V: TRBV11-2

CDR3: CSARAGNQPQHF
DNA: TGCAGTGCTAGGGCAGGCAATCAGCCCCAGCATTTT
D: .
size: few
length: 12
J: TRBJ1-5
V: TRBV20-1

CDR3: CASSFLPSGKETQYF
DNA: TGTGCCAGCAGCTTTTTGCCTAGCGGGAAAGAGACCCAGTACTTC
D: TRBD2
size: medium-sized
length: 15
J: TRBJ2-5
V: TRBV7-9

CDR3: CSARTSGTDTQYF
DNA: TGCAGTGCACGGACTAGCGGCACAGATACGCAGTATTTT
D: TRBD2
size: .
length: 13
J: TRBJ2-3
V: TRBV20-1

CDR3: CASSIILLGNSPLHF
DNA: TGTGCCAGCAGCATTATTCTCCTGGGGAATTCACCCCTCCACTTT
D: .
size: medium-sized
length: 15
J: TRBJ1-6
V: TRBV7-2

CDR3: CASKREGLDTQYF
DNA: TGTGCCAGCAAGCGGGAGGGCCTCGATACGCAGTATTTT
D: TRBD2
size: .
length: 13
J: TRBJ2-3
V: TRBV6-1

CDR3: CASSPPRADTQYF
DNA: TGTGCCAGCAGCCCCCCCCGCGCGGATACGCAGTATTTT
D: .
size: .
length: 13
J: TRBJ2-3
V: TRBV7-8

CDR3: CASTSRAGNEQYF
DNA: TGTGCCAGCACGTCGAGGGCCGGGAACGAGCAGTACTTC
D: .
size: few
length: 13
J: TRBJ2-7
V: TRBV6-1

CDR3: CASSDGANQPQHF
DNA: TGTGCCAGCAGTGATGGAGCCAATCAGCCCCAGCATTTT
D: .
size: .
length: 13
J: TRBJ1-5
V: TRBV25-1

CDR3: CASSLRGTADTQYF
DNA: TGTGCCAGCAGCTTGAGGGGCACGGCAGATACGCAGTATTTT
D: .
size: .
length: 14
J: TRBJ2-3
V: TRBV7-3

CDR3: CATGTASPTDTQYF
DNA: TGTGCCACCGGTACGGCGTCGCCCACAGATACGCAGTATTTT
D: .
size: once
length: 14
J: TRBJ2-3
V: TRBV15

CDR3: CSVHTGVTEAFF
DNA: TGCAGCGTCCACACAGGGGTCACTGAAGCTTTCTTT
D: TRBD1
size: .
length: 12
J: TRBJ1-1
V: TRBV29-1

CDR3: CASSHDRAFTDTQYF
DNA: TGTGCCAGCTCACATGACAGGGCCTTCACAGATACGCAGTATTTT
D: TRBD1
size: .
length: 15
J: TRBJ2-3
V: TRBV18

CDR3: CASSYDGVGGNSPLHF
DNA: TGTGCCAGCAGTTACGATGGGGTAGGAGGGAATTCACCCCTCCACTTT
D: .
size: few
length: 16
J: TRBJ1-6
V: TRBV6-5

CDR3: CASSDSGGERYTGELFF
DNA: TGTGCCAGCAGTGACTCAGGGGGGGAGAGGTACACCGGGGAGCTGTTTTTT
D: .
size: once
length: 17
J: TRBJ2-2
V: TRBV6-4

CDR3: CASSPGPFYEQYF
DNA: TGCGCCAGCAGCCCGGGACCCTTCTACGAGCAGTACTTC
D: .
size: .
length: 13
J: TRBJ2-7
V: TRBV4-1